This T cell receptor (beta chain) was obtained from a study of technical replicates of blood from a few donors. The data were produced by immunoSEQ multiplex PCR, yet TCRdb's version contains in-frame clones alone and is incomplete. The profile shows some 70,000 clones, roughly 90% of them singletons. The CDR3 runs 17 residues. Trimming took 1 base from V and 10 from J, leaving 25 bases between them. In germline, CDR1 is LGHNA, CDR2 YSLEER. Sequencing input: PBMCs. This chain connects TRBV4-3 to TRBJ1-2; D unresolved. The origin of this receptor is a human donor in good health. Some clones in this sample may be carry-over from other donors' samples. The CDR3: CASSQVGLGDVHSYYTF. The CDR3, as DNA: TGCGCCAGCAGCCAAGTAGGACTGGGCGATGTCCACTCCTACTACACCTTC.